This TCR beta chain derives from a study of blood T cell repertoires in COVID-19. Across the whole study: PBMCs, B-cell-depleted T cells, or T cells provided the cDNA or gDNA that made up the material.

Only in-frame clones appear in the TCRdb table, and some are missing; sequencing was by immunoSEQ multiplex PCR. The sample carries about 80,000 clones, 80% to 85% recorded once. This clone occurred once. The V end lost 5 bases, the J end lost 6 bases, and 14 bases lay between the germline ends. CDR1 is SGHAT, CDR2 FQNNGV, per germline. The CDR3 runs 13 residues. The specimen was peripheral blood. This TCR was recovered from an older woman with acute or convalescent COVID-19. V and J are TRBV11-2 and TRBJ2-7; D might be TRBD2 (6 bases). CDR3 amino acids: CASSPPHGGEQYF. The CDR3 nucleotides read TGTGCCAGCAGCCCCCCGCACGGGGGCGAGCAGTACTTC.